This T cell receptor beta chain was retrieved from a study of beta chain features in type 1 diabetes. Findings and caveats of the study: For patients and controls alike, PCR might favor shorter templates to the same degree. Unsettled here was the matter of whether HLA type influences TCRB rearrangement.

The sequenced template was cDNA made from the entire isolated RNA. The table came from immunoSEQ multiplex PCR; TCRdb's copy has only in-frame clones and leaves some out. The sample records about 290,000 clones, under 8.5% being singletons. About 120 mL of blood, on average, came from one heparinised draw per donor. A remark on this clone: Its target is unknown.

This clonotype was obtained from a woman between 18 and 29 years old in good health. Sequencing was performed on central memory CD4+ T cells from blood.

Written as DNA, the CDR3 is TGTGCCAGCAGTTTACGGGACAGGGTCGGAGAGACCCAGTACTTC. It encodes CASSLRDRVGETQYF. V is TRBV28 and J is TRBJ2-5; 9 bases are shared with TRBD1. V lost 2 bases to trimming and J lost 4 bases; unmatched junction nucleotides: 5. CDR3 length equals 15 residues. Germline V gene sequence: CDR1 MDHEN, CDR2 SYDVKM.